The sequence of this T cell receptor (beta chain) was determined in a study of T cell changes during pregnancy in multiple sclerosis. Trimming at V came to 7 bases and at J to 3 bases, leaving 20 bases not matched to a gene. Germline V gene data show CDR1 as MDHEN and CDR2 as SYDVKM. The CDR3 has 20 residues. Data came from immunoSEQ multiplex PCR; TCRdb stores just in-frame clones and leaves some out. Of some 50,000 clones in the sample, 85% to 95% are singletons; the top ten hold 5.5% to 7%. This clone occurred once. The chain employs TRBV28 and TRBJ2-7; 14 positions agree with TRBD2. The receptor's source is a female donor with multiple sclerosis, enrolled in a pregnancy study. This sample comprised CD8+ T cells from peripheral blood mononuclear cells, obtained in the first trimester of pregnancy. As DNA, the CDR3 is TGTGCCAGCACTACGACGGAGGGTGGGGGACTAGCGGGAGTGATCTACGAGCAGTACTTC. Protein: CASTTTEGGGLAGVIYEQYF.